One and the same sample provided the 5 T cell receptor beta chains below, sequenced in a study of cytomegalovirus exposure and HLA in healthy donors (dated by TCRdb to about 2017). Library method: the immunoSEQ multiplex PCR assay. For the multiplex PCR, a mixture combining 60 forward primers for TCR Vbeta segments and 13 reverse primers for TCR Jbeta segments was used. TCRdb re-hosts the immuneACCESS table, in-frame sequences only. Its copies lack some clones; in the studies checked, an unresolved V gene accounts for under half of them, and the cause for the rest is not known. The table for this sample lists 200,000 to 250,000 clones; approximately 82% of them were counted only once. The ten largest clones add up to over 0.55% of the sample. The sample comprised PBMCs. These receptors were collected from a man aged 18 to 30 in good health and CMV-seronegative.

V is TRBV30 and J is TRBJ2-6, with D possibly TRBD1 on 6 matching bases. Germline V gives CDR1 GTSNPN, CDR2 SVGIG (reference sequence). The CDR3 runs 17 residues. The V and J ends lost 2 bases and 1 base respectively, with 15 bases between them. For the CDR3, the DNA is TGTGCCTGGAGTCCAGGGGCAGTACAATCTGGGGCCAACGTCCTGACTTTC. Protein sequence: CAWSPGAVQSGANVLTF.

The table lists this clone with a few counts. V is TRBV30 and J is TRBJ1-2; D is unclear. The V gene lost 2 bases and the J gene lost 2 bases, with 9 bases spanning the gap. CDR3 length equals 13 residues. The germline gives CDR1 GTSNPN, CDR2 SVGIG (reference sequence). The chain's CDR3 is CAWSSAGNYGYTF. For the CDR3, the DNA is TGTGCCTGGAGTTCAGCGGGAAACTATGGCTACACCTTC.

The CDR3 bases are TGTGCCAGCAAACTAGCGGGCACTAGCACAGATACGCAGTATTTT. This translates into CASKLAGTSTDTQYF. The gene calls are TRBV5-4 and TRBJ2-3, with TRBD2 matching 9 bases. Germline loops: CDR1 SGHNT, CDR2 YYREEE (reference sequence). Trimming removed 6 bases from V and 0 bases from J; junction bases left unmatched: 5. This CDR3 region has 15 residues.

The chain joins TRBV10-3 to TRBJ2-1; 10 bases line up with TRBD2. CDR1 and CDR2 from the germline V gene are ENHRY and SYGVKD. The CDR3 is 16 residues long. V lost 0 bases to trimming and J lost 4 bases; unmatched junction nucleotides: 3. The CDR3 nucleotides read TGTGCCATCAGTGAGTCAGGACTAGCGGATTACAATGAGCAGTTCTTC. As protein: CAISESGLADYNEQFF.

The chain combines TRBV6-1 with TRBJ1-1, with TRBD1 matching over 7 bases. The CDR3 length is 15 residues. Germline lookup yields CDR1 MNHNS and CDR2 SASEGT. V was pared by 7 bases and J by 1 base, with 9 bases of the junction left unmatched. CDR3 loop: CASTEGAQGNTEAFF. Written as DNA, the CDR3 is TGTGCCAGCACCGAGGGGGCACAGGGGAACACTGAAGCTTTCTTT.